This TCR beta chain comes out of a study of regulatory T cells in long-lasting Graves disease. Across the study: Persistent Graves' disease required over 5 years of antithyroid drugs and positive TSH receptor antibodies. Whole-study findings and limits: Thyroid tissue was not studied; only peripheral blood was.

A few counts support this clonotype. Its specificity is not known. A read error may produce the germline difference seen at one junction end. The time point denotes: persistent/refractory GD, antithyroid drugs over 5 years with positive TRAb. There was RNA extracted from PBMCs, and the TCR library was made from it. Arm-PCR of CDR3 regions and iRepertoire HTBI primers were used to build TCR beta libraries. Original data processing: Spanning all samples, the identified segments comprised over 50 TRBV and more than 11 TRBJ. From the multiplex PCR reads, TCRdb called clonotypes with MiXCR, one entry per CDR3 protein. These V and J calls rely on TCRdb rather than the paper's analysis. The sample holds around 460,000 distinct CDR3 sequences, about a fifth seen once. Germline-derived CDR1 and CDR2 are MNHGY and SVAAGI. The CDR3 is 16 amino acids.

This specimen was peripheral blood mononuclear cells (PBMCs), taken when the disease was refractory, from a patient treated with antithyroid drugs. The TCR originated in a female donor with Graves disease. J is TRBJ1-3 and V is TRBV6-9, with D possibly TRBD1 on 6 matching bases. CDR3 protein: CASSSGATLAGNTTYF. DNA for the CDR3: TGTGCCAGCAGTTCAGGGGCCACCCTGGCTGGAAACACCACATATTTT.